The sequence of this TCR beta chain was determined in a study of T-cell reconstitution after alpha-beta-depleted transplantation in children. The CDR3 length is 15 residues. V was shortened by 5 bases and J by 6 bases, with 20 bases between the two germline ends. Molecular barcoding with unique molecular identifiers was used for the TCRbeta library. MiXCR, applied by TCRdb to the PCR reads, yields one record per CDR3 protein. The sample includes 350,000 to 500,000 distinct CDR3 sequences, roughly 44% of them seen just once. The receptor comes from a girl aged 2-10 years with aplastic anemia, due to receive a stem cell transplant. Sequencing used PBMCs, obtained before TCRalphabeta/CD19-depleted stem cell transplant. The V call is TRBV12-3 or TRBV12-4, the J call TRBJ2-7, with D perhaps given as TRBD1 or TRBD2 (6 bases each). The CDR3 protein is CASSPPGGPRVEQYF. In nucleotides, the CDR3 is TGTGCCAGCAGTCCCCCCGGGGGCCCGCGGGTCGAGCAGTACTTC.